The 13 T cell receptor beta chains below all came from one sample that was sequenced in a study of blood T cells in healthy people across ages. Sample-barcoded 5' priming and a J-beta primer mix drove a second PCR of 7 to 11 cycles. MiXCR, applied by TCRdb to the 5' RACE reads, yields one record per CDR3 protein. This table holds roughly 860,000 distinct CDR3 sequences, under 80% found once. Sequencing was done on a sample of blood. These receptors were taken from a man aged 25 to 40 in good health.

The chain carries TRBV3-1 and TRBJ2-4; 10 bases map to TRBD1. The DNA end is a closer match to TRBJ2-5, so the J assignment may be wrong. This CDR3 comprises 20 residues. Germline V gene lookup returns CDR1 LGHDT and CDR2 YNNKEL (reference sequence). The CDR3 DNA sequence: TGTGCCAGCAGCCAAGTCGCGCTTCGGCCCGGACAGGGGGTTCAAGAGACCCAGTACTTC. Encoded protein: CASSQVALRPGQGVQETQYF.

J is TRBJ1-6 and V is TRBV5-1, with D uncertain. Germline values: CDR1 SGHRS, CDR2 YFSETQ. The CDR3 spans 14 residues. V dropped 4 bases and J dropped 10 bases, with 15 bases sitting between them. The CDR3 coding sequence is TGCGCCAGCAGCCTGGAATCGGGAATCTCACCCCTCCACTTT. Translating gives CASSLESGISPLHF.

The V call is TRBV2, the J call TRBJ2-5; 14 nucleotides agree with TRBD2. J was trimmed by 10 bases and V by 8 bases; bases with no gene match: 9. The CDR3 runs to 14 residues. Germline CDR1 and CDR2: SNHLY and FYNNEI. CDR3 nucleotide sequence: TGTGCCAGCCTAAAAGGACTAGCGGGAGGCGGCCAGTACTTC. It codes for CASLKGLAGGGQYF.

This clonotype was recorded once. One end of the junction fails to match germline, which may point to a read error. The V call is TRBV2, the J call TRBJ2-3, with D perhaps matching TRBD2 (6 bases). Germline V gene sequence: CDR1 SNHLY, CDR2 FYNNEI. The length of the CDR3 is 15 residues. CDR3 sequence: CASKNGGAGTDAQYF. The DNA of the CDR3 is TGTGCCAGCAAAAATGGAGGGGCTGGCACAGATGCGCAGTATTTT.

At least ten counts were recorded for this clonotype. This chain links TRBV28 with TRBJ2-1; weak D call: TRBD1 (5 bases). This CDR3 has 15 residues. Germline V gives CDR1 MDHEN, CDR2 SYDVKM. V was trimmed by 10 bases and J by 5 bases, leaving 21 bases between them. CDR3 sequence reads: CATHRLTADHNEQFF. The CDR3 region has the DNA TGTGCCACACACAGGCTAACTGCAGACCACAATGAGCAGTTCTTC.

This clonotype has a handful of counts. The chain is built from TRBV27 and TRBJ2-1, with 11 nucleotides matching TRBD1. The CDR3 has 15 amino acids. With 5 bases clipped from V and 4 bases from J, the junction kept 4 bases outside the gene matches. CDR1 and CDR2 from the germline V gene are MNHEY and SMNVEV (reference sequence). CDR3: CASSRDRGEYNEQFF. The CDR3 DNA is TGTGCCAGCAGTCGGGACAGGGGGGAATACAATGAGCAGTTCTTC.

This clonotype was seen only a few times. The J gene is TRBJ2-7, the V gene TRBV20-1; no clear D gene. Trimming pared 5 bases from V and 1 base from J, leaving 6 bases between. Germline-derived CDR1 and CDR2 are DFQATT and SNEGSKA (reference sequence). CDR3 length: 11 residues. CDR3 loop: CSASQSYEQYF. CDR3 in DNA: TGCAGTGCTTCCCAATCCTACGAGCAGTACTTC.

The rearrangement joins TRBV5-1 to TRBJ2-1; 13 bases line up with TRBD2. The V segment lost 0 bases and the J segment 10 bases; nucleotides outside the gene matches: 4. Germline loops: CDR1 SGHRS, CDR2 YFSETQ. This CDR3 is 15 amino acids long. The DNA for the CDR3 is TGCGCCAGCAGCTTGGTCACTAGCGGGGGGGGAGAGCAGTTCTTC. This translates into CASSLVTSGGGEQFF.

This clonotype occurred a few times. V usage is TRBV5-1 and J usage is TRBJ2-3; possibly TRBD2 for D (5 bases). This CDR3 is built from 14 residues. The germline V gene encodes CDR1 SGHRS and CDR2 YFSETQ. Trimming pared 4 bases from V and 6 bases from J, leaving 15 bases between. The CDR3 loop reads CASSLGVRADTQYF. The CDR3 bases are TGCGCCAGCAGCCTCGGGGTCCGCGCGGATACGCAGTATTTT.

CDR3 DNA sequence: TGCAGTGCTAGAATCCCAGTATCATCCTACGAGCAGTACTTC. This sequence encodes CSARIPVSSYEQYF. The chain recombines TRBV20-1 with TRBJ2-7; D is unclear. This CDR3 has 14 amino acids. Deletions cut 2 bases from V and 1 base from J, with 12 bases between. From germline, CDR1 is DFQATT and CDR2 SNEGSKA (reference sequence).

CDR3 DNA: TGTGCCAGCAGCCCGCAAGGAGGAAATGAGCAGTACTTC. Protein: CASSPQGGNEQYF. This chain connects TRBV9 to TRBJ2-1; D perhaps matches TRBD2 (5 bases). The DNA end is a closer match to TRBJ2-7, so the J assignment may be wrong. From germline, CDR1 is SGDLS and CDR2 YYNGEE. This CDR3 region has 13 residues.

The chain combines TRBV20-1 with TRBJ2-3; D remains ambiguous. The V and J ends lost 0 bases and 2 bases respectively, with 9 bases between them. CDR1 and CDR2 from the germline V gene are DFQATT and SNEGSKA (reference sequence). The CDR3 is made up of 14 amino acids. The CDR3 DNA sequence: TGCAGTGCTAGAGATCTTGGGCCCACAGATACGCAGTATTTT. This translates into CSARDLGPTDTQYF.

This chain connects TRBV20-1 to TRBJ1-5; D remains ambiguous. CDR3 size: 16 residues. Trimming cost V 0 bases and J 4 bases, with 16 bases left between them. CDR1 is DFQATT, CDR2 SNEGSKA, per germline (reference sequence). This CDR3 is CSAREVSGTGNQPQHF. For the CDR3, the DNA is TGCAGTGCTAGAGAGGTCTCAGGAACTGGGAATCAGCCCCAGCATTTT.